This T cell receptor beta chain was sequenced for a study of OX40 agonist ivuxolimab in advanced cancers. Study as a whole: Intravenous ivuxolimab was administered to patients every 2 weeks at 0.01 to 10 mg/kg. General study points: Clones of CD4+ and CD8+ blood T cells grew by week 6 at doses of 0.1 to 3.0 mg/kg.

As concerns this clone: The antigen is not known.

V shed 4 bases, J shed 7 bases, and the junction held 8 bases outside the gene matches. Germline CDR1 KGHSH, CDR2 LQKENI. The CDR3 length is 15 residues. Autoimmune disease history or systemic immunosuppression excluded patients. Only in-frame clones appear in the TCRdb table, and some are missing; sequencing was by immunoSEQ multiplex PCR. The data show some 97,000 clones, with under 95% seen just once and around 0.58% held by the top ten. This receptor was obtained from an adult with an advanced solid tumor such as melanoma, head and neck, liver or kidney cancer. The starting material was CD4+ or CD8+ T cells sorted from blood, obtained in a trial of the OX40 agonist ivuxolimab. This chain links TRBV18 with TRBJ2-1; 9 bases line up with TRBD2. The CDR3 reads CASSRVLAGQNEQFF. As DNA, the CDR3 is TGTGCCAGCTCACGGGTCCTAGCGGGGCAGAATGAGCAGTTCTTC.